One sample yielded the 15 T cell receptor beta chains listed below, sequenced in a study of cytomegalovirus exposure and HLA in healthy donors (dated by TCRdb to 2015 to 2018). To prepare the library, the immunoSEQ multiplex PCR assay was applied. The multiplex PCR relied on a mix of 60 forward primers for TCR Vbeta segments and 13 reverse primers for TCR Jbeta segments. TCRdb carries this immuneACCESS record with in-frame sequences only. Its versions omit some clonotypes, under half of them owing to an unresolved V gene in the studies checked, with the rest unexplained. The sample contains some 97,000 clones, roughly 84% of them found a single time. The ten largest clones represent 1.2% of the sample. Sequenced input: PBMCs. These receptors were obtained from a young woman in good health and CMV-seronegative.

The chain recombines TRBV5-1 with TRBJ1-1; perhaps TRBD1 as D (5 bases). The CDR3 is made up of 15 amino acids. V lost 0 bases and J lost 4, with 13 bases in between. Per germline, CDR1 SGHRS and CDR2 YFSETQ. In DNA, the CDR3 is TGCGCCAGCAGCTTGGCCGAAGGTGGGGCCACTGAAGCTTTCTTT. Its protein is CASSLAEGGATEAFF.

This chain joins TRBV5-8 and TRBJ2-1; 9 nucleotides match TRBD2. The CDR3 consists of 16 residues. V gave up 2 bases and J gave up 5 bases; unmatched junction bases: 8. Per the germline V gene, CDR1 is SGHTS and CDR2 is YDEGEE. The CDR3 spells CASSFWGGGAHNEQFF. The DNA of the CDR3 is TGTGCCAGCAGCTTTTGGGGCGGGGGGGCCCACAATGAGCAGTTCTTC.

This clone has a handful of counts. As DNA, the CDR3 is TGTGCCAGCAGCTTGCGTGCAGGGGCTAACTATGGCTACACCTTC. It yields the protein CASSLRAGANYGYTF. This chain joins TRBV7-2 and TRBJ1-2; D might be TRBD1 (6 bases). CDR1 and CDR2 (germline): SGHTA, FQGNSA. With 3 bases removed from V and 0 bases from J, the gap between germline ends came to 11 bases. The CDR3 totals 15 residues.

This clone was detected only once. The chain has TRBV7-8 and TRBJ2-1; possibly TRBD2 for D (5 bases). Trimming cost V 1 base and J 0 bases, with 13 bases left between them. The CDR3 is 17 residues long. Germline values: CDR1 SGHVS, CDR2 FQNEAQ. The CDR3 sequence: CASSLEASPYSYNEQFF. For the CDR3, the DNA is TGTGCCAGCAGCTTAGAGGCTAGCCCTTACTCCTACAATGAGCAGTTCTTC. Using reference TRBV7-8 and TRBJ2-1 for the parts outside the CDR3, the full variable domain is GAGVSQSPRYKVAKRGQDVALRCDPISGHVSLFWYQQALGQGPEFLTYFQNEAQLDKSGLPSDRFFAERPEGSVSTLKIQRTQQEDSAVYLCASSLEASPYSYNEQFFGPGTRLTVL.

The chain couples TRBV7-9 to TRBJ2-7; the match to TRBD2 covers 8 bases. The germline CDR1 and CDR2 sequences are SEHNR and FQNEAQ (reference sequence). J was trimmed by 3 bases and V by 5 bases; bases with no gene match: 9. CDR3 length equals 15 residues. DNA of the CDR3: TGTGCCAGCAGCCGATCCTCGGGAGGGCTCTACGAGCAGTACTTC. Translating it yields CASSRSSGGLYEQYF.

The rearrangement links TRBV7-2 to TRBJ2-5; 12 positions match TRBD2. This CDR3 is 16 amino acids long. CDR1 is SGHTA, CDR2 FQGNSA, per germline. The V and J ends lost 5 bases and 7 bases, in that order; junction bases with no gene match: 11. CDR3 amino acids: CASSPGTSGLEGTQYF. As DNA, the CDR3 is TGTGCCAGCAGCCCTGGGACTAGCGGGCTGGAGGGGACCCAGTACTTC.

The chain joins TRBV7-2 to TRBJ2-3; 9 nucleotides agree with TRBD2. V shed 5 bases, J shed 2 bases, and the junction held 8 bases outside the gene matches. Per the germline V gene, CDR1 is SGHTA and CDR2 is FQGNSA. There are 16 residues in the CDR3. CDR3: CASSTIAGDFTDTQYF. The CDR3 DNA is TGTGCCAGCAGCACTATAGCGGGGGATTTCACAGATACGCAGTATTTT.

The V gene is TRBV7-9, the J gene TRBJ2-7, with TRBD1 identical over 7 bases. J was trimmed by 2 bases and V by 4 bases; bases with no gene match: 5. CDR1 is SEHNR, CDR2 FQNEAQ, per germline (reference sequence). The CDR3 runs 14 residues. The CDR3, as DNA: TGTGCCAGCAGCTCCGACAGGGAAACCTACGAGCAGTACTTC. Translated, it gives CASSSDRETYEQYF.

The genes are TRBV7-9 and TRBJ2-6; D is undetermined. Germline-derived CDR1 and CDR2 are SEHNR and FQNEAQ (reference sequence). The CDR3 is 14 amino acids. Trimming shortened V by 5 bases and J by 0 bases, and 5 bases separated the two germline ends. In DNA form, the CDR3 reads TGTGCCAGCAGCCATCCCTCTGGGGCCAACGTCCTGACTTTC. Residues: CASSHPSGANVLTF.

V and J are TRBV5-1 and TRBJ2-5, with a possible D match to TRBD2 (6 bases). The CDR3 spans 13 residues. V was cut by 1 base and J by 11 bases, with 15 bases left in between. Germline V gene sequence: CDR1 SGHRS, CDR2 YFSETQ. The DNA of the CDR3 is TGCGCCAGCAGCTTGTTGTTAACGGGAGAGCAGTACTTC. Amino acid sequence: CASSLLLTGEQYF.

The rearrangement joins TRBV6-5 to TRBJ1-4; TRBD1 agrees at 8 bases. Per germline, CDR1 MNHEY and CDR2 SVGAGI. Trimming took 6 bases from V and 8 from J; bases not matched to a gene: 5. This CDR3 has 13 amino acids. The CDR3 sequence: CASRRTGNEKLFF. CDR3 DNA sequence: TGTGCCAGCAGGAGGACAGGGAACGAAAAACTGTTTTTT.

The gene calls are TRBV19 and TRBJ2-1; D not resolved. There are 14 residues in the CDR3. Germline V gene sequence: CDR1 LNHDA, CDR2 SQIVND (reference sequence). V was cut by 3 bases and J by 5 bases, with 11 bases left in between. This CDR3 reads CASSISTQHNEQFF. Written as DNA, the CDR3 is TGTGCCAGTAGTATTAGTACTCAACACAATGAGCAGTTCTTC. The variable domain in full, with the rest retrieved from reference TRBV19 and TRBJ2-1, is DGGITQSPKYLFRKEGQNVTLSCEQNLNHDAMYWYRQDPGQGLRLIYYSQIVNDFQKGDIAEGYSVSREKKESFPLTVTSAQKNPTAFYLCASSISTQHNEQFFGPGTRLTVL.

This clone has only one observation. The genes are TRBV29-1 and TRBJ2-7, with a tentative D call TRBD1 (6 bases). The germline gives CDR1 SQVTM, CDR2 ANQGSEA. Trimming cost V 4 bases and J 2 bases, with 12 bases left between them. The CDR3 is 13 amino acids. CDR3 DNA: TGCAGCGTTGGGGGGCAGGAACCCTACGAGCAGTACTTC. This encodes CSVGGQEPYEQYF.

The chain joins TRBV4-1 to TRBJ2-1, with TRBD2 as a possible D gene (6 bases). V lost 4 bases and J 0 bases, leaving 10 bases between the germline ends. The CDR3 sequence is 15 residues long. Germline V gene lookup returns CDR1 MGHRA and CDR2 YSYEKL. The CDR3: CASSPLRGSYNEQFF. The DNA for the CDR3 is TGCGCCAGCAGCCCTTTGCGGGGCTCCTACAATGAGCAGTTCTTC.

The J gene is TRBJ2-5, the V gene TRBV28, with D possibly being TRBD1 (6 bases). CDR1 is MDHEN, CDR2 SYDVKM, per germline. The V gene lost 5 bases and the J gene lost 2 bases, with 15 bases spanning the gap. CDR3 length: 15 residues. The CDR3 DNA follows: TGTGCCAGCAGTCCGTCAAGACAGGAGCAAGAGACCCAGTACTTC. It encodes CASSPSRQEQETQYF.